The clone carrying this TCR beta chain was recorded at least ten times. Its antigen is not identified. If no ophthalmopathy appeared within 18 months of follow-up, hyperthyroidism was termed stable. Clinical symptoms, serum thyroxine, TRAb, thyroid ultrasound and orbital computed tomography formed the basis of diagnosis. The data were obtained in a study of Graves' ophthalmopathy and Graves' hyperthyroidism. Study outcomes and limitations: The model forecast ophthalmopathy progression, reaching under 71% sensitivity and about 72% specificity. In separating ophthalmopathy from stable hyperthyroidism, a 13-signature model achieved roughly 90% sensitivity and nearly 84% specificity.

Germline CDR1 and CDR2: MNHEY and SMNVEV (reference sequence). This CDR3 is built from 15 residues. V was shortened by 0 bases and J by 2 bases, with 11 bases between the two germline ends. RNA served as the template for amplifying TCR beta CDR3 regions. An opening RT-PCR round employed HTBI primers and preceded a second-round multiplex PCR. MiXCR, run by TCRdb on the multiplex PCR reads, gives a single entry per CDR3 protein. Here the sample spans hundreds of thousands of distinct CDR3 sequences, around a fifth being singletons. This sequence originates from a woman between 18 and 29 years old with stable Graves' hyperthyroidism. Some clones in this sample may be carry-over from other donors' samples. This chain connects TRBV27 to TRBJ2-7; D gene unclear. The sequenced sample consisted of peripheral blood. CDR3 bases: TGTGCCAGCAGTTTATCGAATCTCGCTCCCTACGAGCAGTACTTC. It is translated as CASSLSNLAPYEQYF.